A single sample gave rise to the 8 T cell receptor beta chains below, sequenced in a study of identical twins. TCRdb used MiXCR to reprocess the 5' RACE reads, holding one entry per CDR3 protein. The data show 1.5 million to 2 million distinct CDR3 sequences, around 29% seen once. The source material was cord blood. The receptors here all came from a newborn girl in good health.

The chain links TRBV20-1 to TRBJ2-1; D is possibly TRBD2 (5 bases). This CDR3 has 14 residues. Trimming removed 5 bases at V and 3 bases at J, with 14 bases between. Germline V gene sequence: CDR1 DFQATT, CDR2 SNEGSKA (reference sequence). CDR3 in amino acids: CSAVSRALYNEQFF. Written as DNA, the CDR3 is TGCAGTGCTGTTTCGCGGGCCCTCTACAATGAGCAGTTCTTC.

The DNA of the CDR3 is TGTGCCAGCAGTGAAACTCTCGGACAGGGGGAGGATGGCTACACCTTC. Translating gives CASSETLGQGEDGYTF. The rearrangement links TRBV25-1 to TRBJ1-2; 10 nucleotides line up with TRBD1. V trimming: 2 bases; J trimming: 6 bases; junction bases outside the gene matches: 9. CDR3 length: 16 residues. The germline CDR1 and CDR2 sequences are MGHDK and SYGVNS.

This clonotype has just a few counts. V is TRBV5-5 and J is TRBJ2-1, with 11 bases identical to TRBD2. The CDR3 loop spans 15 amino acids. Germline lookup yields CDR1 SGHKS and CDR2 YYEKEE (reference sequence). The junction had 9 bases not matched to a gene; V was cut back by 6 bases and J by 7 bases. DNA for the CDR3: TGTGCCAGCAAACCGACTAGCGGGGCCCCTAATGAGCAGTTCTTC. Its protein product is CASKPTSGAPNEQFF.

There are a few counts of this clonotype. CDR3 sequence reads: CASRHGNTEAFF. The CDR3 bases are TGCGCCAGCAGGCATGGGAACACTGAAGCTTTCTTT. The V call is TRBV5-1, the J call TRBJ1-1; no firm D call. Germline-derived CDR1 and CDR2 are SGHRS and YFSETQ. V gave up 5 bases and J gave up 1 base, with 6 bases separating them. This CDR3 region has 12 residues.

The chain recombines TRBV9 with TRBJ1-2; no definite D call. The CDR3 is 14 residues long. The germline V gene encodes CDR1 SGDLS and CDR2 YYNGEE. V was trimmed by 3 bases and J by 10 bases, leaving 19 bases between them. DNA of the CDR3: TGTGCCAGCAGCGCAGCTAGGATGGGCAGGATCTACACCTTC. It encodes CASSAARMGRIYTF.

Comment on this clonotype: This may stem from a read error, because a much larger clone lies one nucleotide away. This chain uses TRBV27 with TRBJ2-4; 10 bases match TRBD2. The CDR3 sequence is 15 residues long. V dropped 6 bases and J dropped 13; count of bases not matched to a gene: 15. Germline V gene sequence: CDR1 MNHEY, CDR2 SMNVEV (reference sequence). The CDR3 protein is CASRLSGLANYGQYF. The CDR3 region has the DNA TGTGCCAGCAGGCTTTCGGGACTAGCGAACTACGGGCAGTACTTC.

This clonotype showed up just a few times. V and J are TRBV28 and TRBJ2-7; TRBD2 might be the D (5 bases). Trimming pared 5 bases from V and 4 bases from J, leaving 12 bases between. The CDR3 has 13 amino acids. CDR1 and CDR2 (germline): MDHEN, SYDVKM. The CDR3 loop reads CASSAGSHYEQYF. The CDR3 DNA follows: TGTGCCAGCAGTGCGGGTTCTCATTACGAGCAGTACTTC.

The sample holds a few counts of this clonotype. The chain joins TRBV7-2 to TRBJ2-4, with a weak D call TRBD2 (6 bases). V was cut by 1 base and J by 10 bases, with 14 bases left in between. The CDR3 has 14 residues. From germline, CDR1 is SGHTA and CDR2 FQGNSA. CDR3 amino acids: CASSLEGRSGIQYF. The CDR3 DNA follows: TGTGCCAGCAGCTTAGAGGGCCGAAGCGGGATTCAGTACTTC. The full variable domain, completed using reference TRBV7-2 and TRBJ2-4, is GAGVSQSPSNKVTEKGKDVELRCDPISGHTALYWYRQSLGQGLEFLIYFQGNSAPDKSGLPSDRFSAERTGGSVSTLTIQRTQQEDSAVYLCASSLEGRSGIQYFGAGTRLSVL.